The next 7 T cell receptor beta chains were all read from a single sample in a study of response to subunit inactivated influenza vaccine. In TCRdb, the RT-PCR reads were re-called with MiXCR into one record per CDR3 protein. In the table there are approximately 500,000 distinct CDR3 sequences, under 15% of which are singletons. This specimen was PBMCs from blood, taken 45 days after vaccination. These receptors were taken from a man aged 50 to 59 who received an inactivated influenza vaccine.

The chain joins TRBV7-8 to TRBJ2-1, with D unresolved. V lost 5 bases and J 8 bases, leaving 4 bases between the germline ends. Germline CDR1 reads SGHVS; CDR2 reads FQNEAQ. This CDR3 spans 10 amino acids. DNA for the CDR3: TGTGCCAGCAGCGGCCATGAGCAGTTCTTC. It yields the protein CASSGHEQFF.

The gene calls are TRBV7-9 and TRBJ2-3, with TRBD1 as a possible D gene (6 bases). The CDR3 loop spans 15 amino acids. V shed 3 bases and J shed 2 bases, with 12 bases lying between them. Germline CDR1 SEHNR, CDR2 FQNEAQ (reference sequence). The CDR3 region is CASSFLRTATDTQYF. The CDR3 nucleotides are TGTGCCAGCAGCTTTCTCCGGACAGCCACAGATACGCAGTATTTT.

This clonotype has only a few counts. The chain couples TRBV20-1 to TRBJ2-7; TRBD1 matches 9 bases. CDR1 and CDR2 (germline): DFQATT, SNEGSKA (reference sequence). V trimming: 1 base; J trimming: 3 bases; junction bases outside the gene matches: 10. CDR3 length equals 16 residues. The DNA for the CDR3 is TGCAGTGCTAGAGGACTCCGGCGGACAGGGGTCTACGAGCAGTACTTC. This sequence encodes CSARGLRRTGVYEQYF.

The chain employs TRBV5-5 and TRBJ1-4, with 7 bases aligning to TRBD1. The CDR3 consists of 16 residues. With V trimmed by 0 bases and J by 10 bases, 12 bases remained unmatched. Germline V CDR1 and CDR2: SGHKS, YYEKEE (reference sequence). The CDR3 DNA reads as TGTGCCAGCAGCTTGGGGAACCGCAGGGGGATCGGAAAACTGTTTTTT. Its translation: CASSLGNRRGIGKLFF.

The gene calls are TRBV20-1 and TRBJ2-2; tentative D call: TRBD2 (5 bases). CDR1 DFQATT and CDR2 SNEGSKA come from the germline V gene (reference sequence). The V end was cut by 4 bases, the J end by 6 bases, with 15 bases between. CDR3 size: 14 residues. CDR3 bases: TGCAGTGCTACTGGACTCACAAACCCCGGGGAGCTGTTTTTT. Protein sequence: CSATGLTNPGELFF.

A few counts support this clonotype. The chain uses TRBV24-1 and TRBJ2-3; 12 positions agree with TRBD2. From germline, CDR1 is KGHDR and CDR2 SFDVKD. V was clipped by 4 bases and J by 3 bases; unmatched bases: 4. There are 16 residues in the CDR3. The CDR3, as DNA: TGTGCCACCAGTGACCCCGGACTAGCGGGGACAGATACGCAGTATTTT. Translated: CATSDPGLAGTDTQYF.

This clonotype was observed a few times. This chain joins TRBV3-1 and TRBJ2-7; perhaps TRBD1 as D (6 bases). Trimming removed 1 base from V and 6 bases from J, with 10 bases in between. Germline CDR1 is LGHDT and CDR2 is YNNKEL (reference sequence). The CDR3 runs 13 residues. This CDR3 is CASSQVQGTEQYF. CDR3 DNA sequence: TGTGCCAGCAGCCAAGTACAGGGTACCGAGCAGTACTTC.